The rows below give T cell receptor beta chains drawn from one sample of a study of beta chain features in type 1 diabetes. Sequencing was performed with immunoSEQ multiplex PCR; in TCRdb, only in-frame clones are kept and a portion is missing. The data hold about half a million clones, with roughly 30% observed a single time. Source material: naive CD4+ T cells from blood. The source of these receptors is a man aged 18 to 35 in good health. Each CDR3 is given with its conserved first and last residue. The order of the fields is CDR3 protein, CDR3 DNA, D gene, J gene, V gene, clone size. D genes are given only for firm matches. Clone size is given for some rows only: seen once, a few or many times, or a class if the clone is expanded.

CACSTSPTDTQYF	TGTGCCTGCTCGACTAGCCCTACAGATACGCAGTATTTT	TRBD2	TRBJ2-3	TRBV30	.
CAWGGQGNTEAFF	TGTGCCTGGGGGGGACAGGGGAACACTGAAGCTTTCTTT	TRBD1	TRBJ1-1	TRBV30	.
CASSQEGAGANVLTF	TGTGCCAGCAGCCAAGAGGGGGCCGGGGCCAACGTCCTGACTTTC	.	TRBJ2-6	TRBV4-2	.
CASSNHPAAPSTQYF	TGTGCCAGCAGCAATCACCCAGCGGCCCCGTCGACCCAGTACTTC	.	TRBJ2-5	TRBV9	.
CASSTTGAKGEQFF	TGTGCCAGTAGTACAACAGGGGCAAAGGGTGAGCAGTTCTTC	TRBD1	TRBJ2-1	TRBV19	.
CASSRIGGQETQYF	TGTGCCAGCAGCCGAATAGGCGGGCAAGAGACCCAGTACTTC	.	TRBJ2-5	TRBV5-6	.
CASSFQGGGIDEQFF	TGTGCCAGCAGCTTCCAAGGAGGCGGGATAGATGAGCAGTTCTTC	.	TRBJ2-1	TRBV7-2	.
CSAARGGPNTEAFF	TGCAGCGCCGCCCGGGGAGGGCCGAACACTGAAGCTTTCTTT	.	TRBJ1-1	TRBV29-1	.
CASSSAAGGTQYF	TGTGCCAGCAGCTCAGCAGCCGGAGGGACCCAGTACTTC	.	TRBJ2-5	TRBV9	few
CASSQDGTEDYEQYF	TGTGCCAGCAGCCAAGACGGGACGGAAGACTACGAGCAGTACTTC	.	TRBJ2-7	TRBV4-2	once
CASRRLAGAYTGELFF	TGTGCCAGCAGGAGACTAGCGGGAGCGTACACCGGGGAGCTGTTTTTT	TRBD2	TRBJ2-2	TRBV27	.
CASSQVTLYNEQFF	TGCGCCAGCAGCCAAGTTACTCTGTACAATGAGCAGTTCTTC	.	TRBJ2-1	TRBV4-1	.
CSVEYGRGSGELFF	TGCAGCGTTGAATACGGGCGTGGGTCCGGGGAGCTGTTTTTT	.	TRBJ2-2	TRBV29-1	.
CASSVGGAPYEQYF	TGTGCCAGCAGCGTAGGAGGAGCGCCCTACGAGCAGTACTTC	.	TRBJ2-7	TRBV9	few
CASSEGGRGTQYF	TGTGCCAGCAGTGAAGGGGGCCGCGGGACCCAGTACTTC	.	TRBJ2-5	TRBV6-1	.
CASSVDIANYGYTF	TGTGCCAGCAGCGTGGACATAGCTAACTATGGCTACACCTTC	.	TRBJ1-2	TRBV9	few
CASSLTGLALGDTQYF	TGCGCCAGCAGCTTGACCGGACTAGCACTCGGAGATACGCAGTATTTT	TRBD2	TRBJ2-3	TRBV5-1	.
CAWSVRGRGWTGANVLTF	TGTGCCTGGAGTGTACGTGGACGGGGGTGGACTGGGGCCAACGTCCTGACTTTC	.	TRBJ2-6	TRBV30	few
CASSPRPVGSSYNEQFF	TGTGCCAGCAGCCCCCGTCCCGTGGGGAGCTCCTACAATGAGCAGTTCTTC	.	TRBJ2-1	TRBV9	.
CSAGDREYQPQHF	TGCAGCGCGGGGGACAGGGAATACCAGCCCCAGCATTTT	TRBD1	TRBJ1-5	TRBV29-1	few
CASSPSGEQYF	TGTGCCAGCAGCCCTTCCGGTGAGCAGTACTTC	.	TRBJ2-7	TRBV9	.